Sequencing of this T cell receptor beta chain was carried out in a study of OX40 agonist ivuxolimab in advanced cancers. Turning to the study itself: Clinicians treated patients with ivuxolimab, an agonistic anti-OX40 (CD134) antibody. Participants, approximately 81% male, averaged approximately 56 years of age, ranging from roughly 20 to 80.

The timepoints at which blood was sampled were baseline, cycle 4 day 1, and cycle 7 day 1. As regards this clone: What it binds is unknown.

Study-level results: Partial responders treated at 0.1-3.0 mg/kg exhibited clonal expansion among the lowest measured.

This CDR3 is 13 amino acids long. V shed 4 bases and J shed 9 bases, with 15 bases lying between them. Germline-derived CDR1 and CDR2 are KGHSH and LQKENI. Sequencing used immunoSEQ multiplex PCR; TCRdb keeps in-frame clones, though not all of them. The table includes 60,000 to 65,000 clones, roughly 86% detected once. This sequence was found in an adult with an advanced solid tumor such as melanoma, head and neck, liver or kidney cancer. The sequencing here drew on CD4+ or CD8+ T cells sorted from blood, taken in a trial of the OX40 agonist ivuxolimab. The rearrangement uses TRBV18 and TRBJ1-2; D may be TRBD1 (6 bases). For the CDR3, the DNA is TGTGCCAGCTCACATGATGACAGGAGTAGCTACACCTTC. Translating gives CASSHDDRSSYTF.